The 7 T cell receptor beta chains below were found in one sample sequenced in a study of blood T cell repertoires in COVID-19. Assay: immunoSEQ multiplex PCR; the TCRdb copy retains only in-frame clones and omits some. The sample shows about 170,000 clones, around 82% of them seen only once. Sequencing was carried out using peripheral blood. The receptors stem from a woman between 65 and 79 years old who had recovered from COVID-19.

This chain uses TRBV6-6 with TRBJ2-7, with 14 bases aligning to TRBD2. V lost 5 bases and J lost 7; bases outside the gene matches: 10. The CDR3 sequence is 16 residues long. Germline CDR1 and CDR2: MNHNY and SVGAGI (reference sequence). Here the CDR3 DNA reads TGTGCCAGCAGTACCCGACTAGCGGGGGGGCCGGGGGAGCAGTACTTC. Protein: CASSTRLAGGPGEQYF.

The gene calls are TRBV10-3 and TRBJ2-7, with D perhaps matching TRBD1 (6 bases). Trimming shortened V by 6 bases and J by 2 bases, and 17 bases separated the two germline ends. CDR1 is ENHRY, CDR2 SYGVKD, per germline. The CDR3 has 15 amino acids. The DNA for the CDR3 is TGTGCCATCAGAGGGGGACGGGTTTCGGCCTACGAGCAGTACTTC. It is translated as CAIRGGRVSAYEQYF.

The gene calls are TRBV6-1 and TRBJ2-7, with a possible D match to TRBD2 (6 bases). Germline V lookup: CDR1 MNHNS, CDR2 SASEGT. This CDR3 is 14 amino acids long. The V and J ends lost 2 bases and 2 bases respectively, with 10 bases between them. CDR3 nucleotide sequence: TGTGCCAGCAGTGAAATTAGCGGACCCTACGAGCAGTACTTC. It yields the protein CASSEISGPYEQYF.

The chain combines TRBV19 with TRBJ2-3, with TRBD2 matching over 13 bases. After removal of 4 bases from V and 6 bases from J, the junction contained 10 bases not matched to a gene. CDR1 and CDR2 from the germline V gene are LNHDA and SQIVND (reference sequence). The CDR3 has 17 residues. CDR3 amino acids: CASSTPGLAGPRDTQYF. In DNA form, the CDR3 reads TGTGCCAGTAGTACCCCGGGACTAGCGGGGCCGCGGGATACGCAGTATTTT.

V usage is TRBV5-6 and J usage is TRBJ2-7; unclear D gene. Germline CDR1 is SGHDT and CDR2 is YYEEEE. The CDR3 is 12 residues long. The CDR3 sequence is CGFYGQLYEQYF. CDR3 bases: TGTGGGTTTTATGGGCAACTCTACGAGCAGTACTTC. Based on the CDR3 plus reference TRBV5-6 and TRBJ2-7, the full variable domain is DAGVTQSPTHLIKTRGQQVTLRCSPKSGHDTVSWYQQALGQGPQFIFQYYEEEERQRGNFPDRFSGHQFPNYSSELNVNALLLGDSALYLCGFYGQLYEQYFGPGTRLTVT.

The chain combines TRBV2 with TRBJ2-5, with D possibly TRBD2 on 7 matching bases. Germline V gives CDR1 SNHLY, CDR2 FYNNEI. This CDR3 has 15 amino acids. The germline V and J ends were trimmed by 7 bases and 4 bases, with 19 bases remaining between them. In DNA form, the CDR3 reads TGTGCCAGCACCGGGCTAGGGGGGGGCAGAGAGACCCAGTACTTC. Residues: CASTGLGGGRETQYF. Drawing the rest from reference TRBV2 and TRBJ2-5, the complete variable domain is EPEVTQTPSHQVTQMGQEVILRCVPISNHLYFYWYRQILGQKVEFLVSFYNNEISEKSEIFDDQFSVERPDGSNFTLKIRSTKLEDSAMYFCASTGLGGGRETQYFGPGTRLLVL.

Only one count was recorded for this clone. The J gene is TRBJ1-2, the V gene TRBV2; the D gene is possibly TRBD1 (5 bases). Trimming left V 10 bases short and J 4 bases short, with 16 bases between. CDR1 is SNHLY, CDR2 FYNNEI, per germline. This CDR3 spans 13 amino acids. CDR3 loop: CATTQGRGYGYTF. CDR3 bases: TGTGCCACCACTCAGGGTAGGGGCTATGGCTACACCTTC.